The T cell receptor beta chain described here comes from a study of response to subunit inactivated influenza vaccine. Study-level points and caveats: The authors offered the suggestion that each seasonal influenza vaccination recruits few new T cells.

TCRdb reprocessed the RT-PCR reads via MiXCR and lists one record per CDR3 protein. The profile shows some 850,000 distinct CDR3 sequences, under 20% of them singletons. Turning to this clonotype: Its antigen is still unknown.

This TCR came from a man aged 50 to 59 who received an inactivated influenza vaccine. The specimen was PBMCs from blood, collected 5 days after vaccination.

As DNA, the CDR3 is TGTGCCAGTTCGGCGCGCACGGCAGGCTATGGCTACACCTTC. Protein product: CASSARTAGYGYTF. The chain carries TRBV19 and TRBJ1-2; D not certain. From germline, CDR1 is LNHDA and CDR2 SQIVND (reference sequence). This CDR3 spans 14 amino acids. V dropped 8 bases and J dropped 4 bases, with 17 bases sitting between them.